This entry concerns a single TCR beta chain. Its antigen is still unknown. Per-nucleotide qualities are absent, and no much larger clonotype sits a single base away. Donors were healthy HIV-negative adults with no recently reported acute infections or vaccinations. Every donor was a Caucasian adult residing in Nashville, Tennessee, USA. CD8 memory samples consisted of magnetically selected CD45RO+ cells combined with CCR7-negative CD45RA+ effector memory (TemRA) cells. Blood was collected by leukapheresis, and PBMCs were isolated by Ficoll-Histopaque density gradient centrifugation and then cryopreserved in liquid nitrogen vapor phase. Analytical flow cytometry was used to check the purity and quantity of each magnetically sorted T cell population. From each sorted fraction, genomic DNA was isolated and quantified by UV absorbance on a Nanodrop 2000c. These data belong to a study of shared clonotypes between healthy human individuals (dated by TCRdb to 2019 to 2021). About the investigation overall: The cohort comprised a couple of women and a few men aged 18 to 49 years. Per donor, leukapheresis produced somewhere between about 0.85 and 9.5 billion PBMCs. The study deeply sequenced blood TCR repertoires of several healthy adults to estimate repertoire size and the extent of clonotype sharing between individuals. Libraries were prepared and TCR repertoires were sequenced by different laboratories using diverse techniques, in order to increase sequencing depth and limit assay-specific biases. For each donor, three plates each were used for CD4 naive and CD4 memory, two plates were used for CD8 naive, and one plate was used for CD8 memory.

Summary of the overall study and its limitations: Even with the large sequencing depth, rarefaction of the sorted-subset datasets indicated that sequencing was incomplete. Approximately 5% of naive CD4, 3% to 3.5% of naive CD8, approximately 2% of memory CD4, and around 0.42% of memory CD8 clonotypes were shared across a few donors. Pairwise subsampling led to the expectation that sequencing depth would affect the degree of clonotype sharing among donors. The genetic and exposure-history diversity represented was limited by the small number of donors. Sampling was limited to blood, and TCR repertoires in tissue likely differ from TCR repertoires in blood. Naive subsets generally had larger estimated clonotype richness than memory subsets. Compared with non-shared clonotypes, the clonotypes found in all four sorted-subset donors had higher generation probabilities.

A distance of 16 bases separates the germline ends of V and J, which lose 5 bases and 2 bases respectively. The germline V gene (reference sequence) yields LNHDA for CDR1 and SQIVND for CDR2. Spanning cysteine to phenylalanine, the CDR3 consists of 15 amino acids. Kept here is only the CDR3 DNA, which spans 45 bases and is read in frame from base 1. Using the deep immunoSEQ assay, TCR CDR3 regions were amplified from genomic DNA by multiplex PCR. For each cell subset, the extracted genomic DNA was distributed evenly across all wells of several immunoSEQ 96-well plates, and each plate served as one replicate. For sorted subsets, roughly 0.2 ug genomic DNA, equal to 25,000 to 35,000 T cell genomes, was loaded into each replicate PCR. The purified libraries were quantified using a Qubit 3.0 fluorometer, sized with a Bioanalyzer 2100, and then quantified again using the KAPA Library Quantification kit. Each immunoSEQ 96-well plate was sequenced on its own single-read 150-cycle Illumina NextSeq 550 flow cell. Under the source paper's analysis protocol: The immunoSEQ output contained only junctional sequences without quality scores, so filtering could not match that applied to full-length reads. To assign V/J genes and CDR3, sequences were annotated against IMGT germline references using PyIR, a Python wrapper for IgBLAST v1.9. Reads were removed for weak V/J assignments (E-value above 1e-6), missing CDR3, stop codons, out-of-frame junctions, or ambiguous translated residues. V3J clonotypes were defined as sequences sharing the same inferred V gene, J gene, and CDR3 amino acid sequence. Percentage overlap between repertoires was calculated by dividing the number of shared unique clonotypes by the size of the smaller repertoire. Three approaches were used to assess repertoire richness: RTK rarefaction, the Chao1 estimator, and Recon v2.1 estimates of unobserved clonotypes. OLGA was used to compute generation probabilities for all TCRbeta clonotypes that the gDNA method yielded from a few donors. TCRdb holds this immuneACCESS table with in-frame rearrangements only. Some clones are missing; in checked studies, unresolved V genes explain under half, and the rest has no known cause. V, J and clone size are taken as reported in that table, and D and trimming were inferred from the DNA itself. The sample profile shows around 100,000 clones; around 66% of them were found once. Of the sample, around 23% is held by the ten largest clones.

The sequencing input was memory CD8+ T cells sorted from blood. The cell subset or site label, read with the paper, signifies: CD45RO+ cells pooled with CCR7-negative TemRA cells. This receptor was obtained from a woman aged 25 to 39 in good health. This receptor chain uses TRBV19 and TRBJ2-7; the best D guess is TRBD1, with 6 bases matching. The CDR3 in this case is CASSLTGLRAYEQYF. The sequenced DNA: TGTGCCAGTAGTCTGACAGGTTTGCGAGCCTACGAGCAGTACTTC.